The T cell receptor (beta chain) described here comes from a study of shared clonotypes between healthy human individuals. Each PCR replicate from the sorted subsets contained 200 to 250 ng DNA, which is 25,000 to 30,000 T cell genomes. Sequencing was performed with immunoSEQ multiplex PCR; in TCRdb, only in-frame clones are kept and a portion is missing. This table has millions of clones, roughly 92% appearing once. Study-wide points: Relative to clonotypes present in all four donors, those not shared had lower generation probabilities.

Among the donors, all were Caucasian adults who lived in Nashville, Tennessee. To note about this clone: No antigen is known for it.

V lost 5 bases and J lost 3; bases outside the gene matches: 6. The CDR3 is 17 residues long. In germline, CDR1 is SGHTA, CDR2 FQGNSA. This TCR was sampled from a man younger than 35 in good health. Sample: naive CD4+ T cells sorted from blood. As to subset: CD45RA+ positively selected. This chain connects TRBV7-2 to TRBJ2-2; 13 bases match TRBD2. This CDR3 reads CASSHRLAGGYTGELFF. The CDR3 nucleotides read TGTGCCAGCAGCCACCGACTAGCGGGAGGATACACCGGGGAGCTGTTTTTT.